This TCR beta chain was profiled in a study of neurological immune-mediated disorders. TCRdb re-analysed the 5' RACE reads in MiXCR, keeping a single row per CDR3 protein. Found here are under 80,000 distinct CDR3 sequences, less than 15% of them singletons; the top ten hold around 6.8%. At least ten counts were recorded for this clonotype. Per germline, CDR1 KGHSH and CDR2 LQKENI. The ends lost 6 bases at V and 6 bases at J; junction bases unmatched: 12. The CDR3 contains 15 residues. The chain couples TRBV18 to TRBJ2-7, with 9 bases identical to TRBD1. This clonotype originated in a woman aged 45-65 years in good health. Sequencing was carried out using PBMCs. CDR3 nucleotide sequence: TGTGCCAGCTCTCTCAACAGGGGGCGTTTTACCGAGCAGTACTTC. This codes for CASSLNRGRFTEQYF.